What follows describes a single T cell receptor (beta chain). Trimming cost V 4 bases and J 0 bases, with 9 bases left between them. In germline, CDR1 is MNHEY, CDR2 SVGEGT. This CDR3 comprises 14 residues. This sample stems from a study of control samples from healthy donors and cancer patients. Profiling relied on immunoSEQ multiplex PCR, and the TCRdb table lists in-frame clones only, not all of them. The sample has some 71,000 clones, around nine tenths seen once. What was sequenced was PBMCs. The receptor's source is a man aged 55 to 70 with colorectal cancer. The chain uses TRBV6-2 or TRBV6-3 and TRBJ1-1; D is unclear. DNA of the CDR3: TGTGCCAGCAGTTGGGGTACACTGAACACTGAAGCTTTCTTT. Residues: CASSWGTLNTEAFF.